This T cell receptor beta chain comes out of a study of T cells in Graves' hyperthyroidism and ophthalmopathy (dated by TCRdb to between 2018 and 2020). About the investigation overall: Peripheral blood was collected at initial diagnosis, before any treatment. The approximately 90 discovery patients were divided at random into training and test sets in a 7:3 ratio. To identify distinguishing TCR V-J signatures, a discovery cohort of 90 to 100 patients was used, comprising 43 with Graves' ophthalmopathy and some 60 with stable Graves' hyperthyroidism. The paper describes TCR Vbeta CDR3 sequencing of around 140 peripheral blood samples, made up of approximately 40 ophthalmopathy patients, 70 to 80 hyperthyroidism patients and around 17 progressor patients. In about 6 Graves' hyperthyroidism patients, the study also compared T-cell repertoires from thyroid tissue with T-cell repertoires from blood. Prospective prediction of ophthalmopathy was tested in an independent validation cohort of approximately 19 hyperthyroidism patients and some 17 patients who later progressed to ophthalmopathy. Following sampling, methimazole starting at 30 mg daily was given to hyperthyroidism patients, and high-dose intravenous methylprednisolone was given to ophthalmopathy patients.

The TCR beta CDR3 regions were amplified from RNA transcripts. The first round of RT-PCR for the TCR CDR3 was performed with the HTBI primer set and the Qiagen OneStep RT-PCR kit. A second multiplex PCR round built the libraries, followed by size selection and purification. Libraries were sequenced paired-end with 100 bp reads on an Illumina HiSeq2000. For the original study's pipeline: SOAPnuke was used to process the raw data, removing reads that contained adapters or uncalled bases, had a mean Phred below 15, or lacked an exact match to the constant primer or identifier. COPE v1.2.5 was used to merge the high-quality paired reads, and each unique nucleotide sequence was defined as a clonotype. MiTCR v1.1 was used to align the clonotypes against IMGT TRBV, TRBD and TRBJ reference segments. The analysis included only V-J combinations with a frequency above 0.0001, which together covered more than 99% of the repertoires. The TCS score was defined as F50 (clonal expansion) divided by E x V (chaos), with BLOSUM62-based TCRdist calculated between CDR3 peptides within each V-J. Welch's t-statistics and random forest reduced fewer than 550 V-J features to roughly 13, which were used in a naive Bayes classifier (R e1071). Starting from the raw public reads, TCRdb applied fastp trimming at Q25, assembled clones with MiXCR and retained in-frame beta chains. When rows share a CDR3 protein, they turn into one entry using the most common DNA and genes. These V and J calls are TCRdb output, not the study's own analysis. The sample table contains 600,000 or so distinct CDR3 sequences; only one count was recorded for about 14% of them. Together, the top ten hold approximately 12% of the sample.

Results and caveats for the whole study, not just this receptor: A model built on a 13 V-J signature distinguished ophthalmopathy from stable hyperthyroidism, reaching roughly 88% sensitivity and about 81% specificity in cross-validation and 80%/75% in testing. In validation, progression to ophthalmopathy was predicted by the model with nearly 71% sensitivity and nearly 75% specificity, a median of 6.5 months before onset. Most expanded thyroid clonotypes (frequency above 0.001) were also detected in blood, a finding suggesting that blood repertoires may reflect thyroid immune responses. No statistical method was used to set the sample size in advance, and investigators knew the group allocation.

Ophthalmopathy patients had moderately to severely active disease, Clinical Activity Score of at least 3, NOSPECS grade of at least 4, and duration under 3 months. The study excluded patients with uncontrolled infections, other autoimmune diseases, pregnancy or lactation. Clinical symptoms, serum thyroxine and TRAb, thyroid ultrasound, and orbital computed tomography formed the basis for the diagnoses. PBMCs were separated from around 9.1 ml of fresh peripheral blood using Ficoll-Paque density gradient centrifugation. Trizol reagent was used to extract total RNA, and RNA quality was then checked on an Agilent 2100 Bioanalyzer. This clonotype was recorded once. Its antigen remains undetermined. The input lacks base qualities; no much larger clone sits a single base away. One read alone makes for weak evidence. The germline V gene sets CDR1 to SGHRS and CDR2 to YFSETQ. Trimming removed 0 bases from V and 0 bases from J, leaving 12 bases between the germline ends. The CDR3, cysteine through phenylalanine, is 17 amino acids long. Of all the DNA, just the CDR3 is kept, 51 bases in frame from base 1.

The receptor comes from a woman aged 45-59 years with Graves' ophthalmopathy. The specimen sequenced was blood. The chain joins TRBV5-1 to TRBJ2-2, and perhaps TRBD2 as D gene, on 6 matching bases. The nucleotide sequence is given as TGCGCCAGCAGCTTGGATTCGGGAGCTCCGAACACCGGGGAGCTGTTTTTT. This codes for CASSLDSGAPNTGELFF.